One and the same sample provided the 5 T cell receptor beta chains below, sequenced in a study of OX40 agonist ivuxolimab in advanced cancers. Method: immunoSEQ multiplex PCR; TCRdb's copy keeps in-frame clones and lacks some. The profile covers 30,000 or so clones, with over 60% appearing a single time and approximately 15% taken by the ten largest. Sequenced material: CD4+ or CD8+ T cells sorted from blood, taken in a trial of the OX40 agonist ivuxolimab. The source is an adult with an advanced solid tumor such as melanoma, head and neck, liver or kidney cancer.

V usage is TRBV28 and J usage is TRBJ2-1; no firm D call. The CDR3 has 16 amino acids. Germline CDR1 MDHEN, CDR2 SYDVKM. V lost 1 base and J 0 bases, leaving 10 bases between the germline ends. The CDR3 DNA follows: TGTGCCAGCAGTTTATTACTCCAGAGCTCCTACAATGAGCAGTTCTTC. It codes for CASSLLLQSSYNEQFF.

The rearrangement uses TRBV6-1 and TRBJ2-7; 10 bases fit TRBD2. This CDR3 contains 16 residues. The trim removed 1 base at V and 2 bases at J, leaving 5 bases unmatched. The V gene's germline CDR1 is MNHNS and CDR2 SASEGT. DNA of the CDR3: TGTGCCAGCAGTGAAGTACTAGCGGGGCCACCCTACGAGCAGTACTTC. Amino acids: CASSEVLAGPPYEQYF.

V and J are TRBV5-6 and TRBJ2-7; no clear D. CDR1 and CDR2 from the germline V gene are SGHDT and YYEEEE. The germline V and J ends were trimmed by 2 bases and 0 bases, with 6 bases remaining between them. The CDR3 extends over 13 amino acids. This CDR3 is CASSFFASYEQYF. The CDR3 region has the DNA TGTGCCAGCAGCTTTTTTGCCTCCTACGAGCAGTACTTC. Combining the CDR3 with reference TRBV5-6 and TRBJ2-7 gives the whole variable domain DAGVTQSPTHLIKTRGQQVTLRCSPKSGHDTVSWYQQALGQGPQFIFQYYEEEERQRGNFPDRFSGHQFPNYSSELNVNALLLGDSALYLCASSFFASYEQYFGPGTRLTVT.

J is TRBJ1-5 and V is TRBV7-2, with D tentatively TRBD1 (5 bases). This CDR3 contains 15 residues. V lost 0 bases, J lost 0 bases, and 6 bases lay in between. From germline, CDR1 is SGHTA and CDR2 FQGNSA. The CDR3 protein is CASSLATDSNQPQHF. The CDR3 DNA is TGTGCCAGCAGCTTAGCGACAGATAGCAATCAGCCCCAGCATTTT.

The rearrangement uses TRBV28 and TRBJ1-2; D is perhaps TRBD1 (5 bases). Trimming took off 3 bases at V and 3 bases at J, with 5 bases between the two ends. The CDR3 covers 12 residues. Germline V gene data show CDR1 as MDHEN and CDR2 as SYDVKM. The CDR3 here is CASSLGDYGYTF. The CDR3 DNA reads as TGTGCCAGCAGTTTGGGGGACTATGGCTACACCTTC.